The clone carrying this T cell receptor (beta chain) was seen more than once but under ten times. Antigen: not known. This entry comes from a study of Graves' ophthalmopathy and Graves' hyperthyroidism. General study points: Ophthalmopathy progression predictions by the model showed about 72% specificity and approximately 71% sensitivity.

The V gene's germline CDR1 is LNHDA and CDR2 SQIVND (reference sequence). This CDR3 region has 14 residues. V trimming: 6 bases; J trimming: 2 bases; junction bases outside the gene matches: 2. For repertoire sequencing, the TCR beta CDR3 regions were amplified from RNA transcripts. The first-round RT-PCR employed HTBI primers together with the Qiagen OneStep RT-PCR kit. A multiplex PCR was then performed as the second round. TCRdb ran MiXCR on the multiplex PCR reads and lists one entry per CDR3 protein. This sample carries almost 750,000 distinct CDR3 sequences, 40% of them seen once, and the ten largest clones take roughly 46%. Clinical symptoms, serum thyroxine, TRAb, thyroid ultrasound and orbital computed tomography formed the basis of diagnosis.

This chain joins TRBV19 and TRBJ1-5; 9 nucleotides agree with TRBD1. The sample taken for sequencing was peripheral blood. This sequence was found in an adult man with Graves' ophthalmopathy. Written as DNA, the CDR3 is TGTGCCAGTAGAAGGACAGGGGGCAATCAGCCCCAGCATTTT. It codes for CASRRTGGNQPQHF. Complete variable domain (other parts from reference TRBV19 and TRBJ1-5): DGGITQSPKYLFRKEGQNVTLSCEQNLNHDAMYWYRQDPGQGLRLIYYSQIVNDFQKGDIAEGYSVSREKKESFPLTVTSAQKNPTAFYLCASRRTGGNQPQHFGDGTRLSIL.